What follows are 15 T cell receptor beta chains derived from one specimen sequenced in a study of patients and donors after allogeneic stem cell transplantation. TCRdb re-called the RT-PCR reads through MiXCR, storing one row per CDR3 protein. The table includes about 960,000 distinct CDR3 sequences, roughly 18% detected once. Source material: blood, either unsorted or a sorted T cell fraction (not recorded which). The receptor set was obtained from a human donor who was either an allogeneic HSCT recipient or a stem cell or donor lymphocyte infusion donor (not recorded which). It is not recorded whose cells these are; they may come from a transplant donor.

V gene TRBV12-3 or TRBV12-4 combines with J gene TRBJ2-2, with 9 bases identical to TRBD2. Trimming cost V 1 base and J 4 bases; bases outside gene matches: 4. The CDR3 runs to 16 residues. The CDR3, as DNA: TGTGCCAGCAGTTTAGGTAGCGGGAGTTTCACCGGGGAGCTGTTTTTT. It codes for CASSLGSGSFTGELFF.

This clonotype was picked up many times. The chain joins TRBV12-3 or TRBV12-4 to TRBJ2-2, with TRBD2 identical over 7 bases. The CDR3 runs 13 residues. The J segment lost 6 bases and the V segment lost 6 bases, leaving 4 bases of the junction unmatched. The CDR3 reads CASSLLASGELFF. CDR3 sequence (DNA): TGTGCCAGCAGCCTACTAGCGTCCGGGGAGCTGTTTTTT.

This clonotype appeared a few times. V and J are TRBV25-1 and TRBJ2-7, with a possible D match to TRBD2 (5 bases). The CDR3 contains 12 residues. The germline V gene has CDR1 MGHDK and CDR2 SYGVNS. V was trimmed by 6 bases and J by 3 bases, leaving 9 bases between them. The CDR3: CASSGDYYEQYF. CDR3 coding DNA: TGTGCCAGCAGCGGTGACTACTACGAGCAGTACTTC.

This clonotype was counted only a few times. The rearrangement uses TRBV6-2 or TRBV6-3 and TRBJ2-1; D possibly corresponds to TRBD2 (5 bases). V lost 10 bases, J lost 15 bases, and 25 bases lay in between. Per the germline V gene, CDR1 is MNHEY and CDR2 is SVGEGT. This CDR3 contains 13 residues. As DNA, the CDR3 is TGTGCCACCGGAACTGAATGGGCTAGCACCCGGTTCTTC. The encoded protein is CATGTEWASTRFF.

The genes are TRBV20-1 and TRBJ1-4, with unresolved D. V lost 6 bases and J 0 bases, leaving 14 bases between the germline ends. Germline values: CDR1 DFQATT, CDR2 SNEGSKA (reference sequence). The CDR3 is 15 residues long. CDR3 nucleotides: TGCAGTGCCCCGCTGGGCCCCGCAACTAATGAAAAACTGTTTTTT. As protein: CSAPLGPATNEKLFF.

CDR3 DNA sequence: TGTGCCACCAGTGGAGCCGGGAATAGCAATCAGCCCCAGCATTTT. Encoded protein: CATSGAGNSNQPQHF. V gene TRBV24-1 combines with J gene TRBJ1-5, with no clear D. Looked up from germline, CDR1 is KGHDR and CDR2 is SFDVKD. V dropped 5 bases and J dropped 0 bases, with 10 bases sitting between them. CDR3 length equals 15 residues.

The chain joins TRBV3-1 to TRBJ2-7; D possibly matches TRBD1 or TRBD2 (5 bases each). The germline CDR1 and CDR2 sequences are LGHDT and YNNKEL (reference sequence). This CDR3 has 15 residues. The ends were cut back, 0 bases at V and 3 bases at J, with 12 bases in the middle. CDR3 amino acids: CASSQDRQRDYEQYF. CDR3 nucleotide sequence: TGTGCCAGCAGCCAAGATAGACAGAGGGACTACGAGCAGTACTTC.

The sample holds a few counts of this clonotype. V usage is TRBV5-1 and J usage is TRBJ2-1; 16 bases fit TRBD2. The ends lost 3 bases at V and 8 bases at J; junction bases unmatched: 5. CDR1 and CDR2 from the germline V gene are SGHRS and YFSETQ. This CDR3 region has 16 residues. Here the CDR3 DNA reads TGCGCCAGCAGCTGGGCCGGGACTAGCGGGAGGGATGAGCAGTTCTTC. Encoded protein: CASSWAGTSGRDEQFF.

The chain employs TRBV19 and TRBJ2-4; D possibly matches TRBD1 or TRBD2 (6 bases each). The germline CDR1 and CDR2 sequences are LNHDA and SQIVND (reference sequence). CDR3 length equals 16 residues. The germline V and J ends were trimmed by 3 bases and 2 bases, with 14 bases remaining between them. The DNA for the CDR3 is TGTGCCAGTAGTATCGTGTGGGGGGCGACCAAAAACATTCAGTACTTC. This translates into CASSIVWGATKNIQYF.

This clonotype came up many times. V and J are TRBV5-1 and TRBJ2-7, with D tentatively TRBD1 or TRBD2 (6 bases each). V dropped 3 bases and J dropped 2 bases, with 12 bases sitting between them. The CDR3 totals 14 residues. Germline V CDR1 and CDR2: SGHRS, YFSETQ. The DNA for the CDR3 is TGCGCCAGCAGCTCGGGGGCTTATACCTACGAGCAGTACTTC. Translating gives CASSSGAYTYEQYF. Full variable domain (missing parts from reference TRBV5-1 and TRBJ2-7): KAGVTQTPRYLIKTRGQQVTLSCSPISGHRSVSWYQQTPGQGLQFLFEYFSETQRNKGNFPGRFSGRQFSNSRSEMNVSTLELGDSALYLCASSSGAYTYEQYFGPGTRLTVT.

The V and J genes are TRBV19 and TRBJ2-2; D not certain. The CDR3 sequence is 14 residues long. Trimming pared 1 base from V and 2 bases from J, leaving 5 bases between. Germline V CDR1 and CDR2: LNHDA, SQIVND (reference sequence). The CDR3 coding sequence is TGTGCCAGTAGTATAGCCCTAAACACCGGGGAGCTGTTTTTT. Encoded protein: CASSIALNTGELFF.

This clonotype was detected a few times. The chain couples TRBV21-1 to TRBJ2-2; the table's D call, TRBD2, was not checked against the DNA. TRBV21-1 is tagged as a pseudogene. The CDR3 runs to 16 residues. CDR3 in DNA: TGTGCCAGCAGCCCCCCTCCCCTAGCGAACACCGGGGAGCTGTTTTTT. It translates to CASSPPPLANTGELFF.

The rearrangement links TRBV12-3 or TRBV12-4 to TRBJ2-5; TRBD1 is a possible D gene (7 bases). Trimming shortened V by 6 bases and J by 5 bases, and 19 bases separated the two germline ends. The CDR3 covers 15 residues. This chain's CDR3 is CASSPEGALAETQYF. The CDR3 DNA reads TGTGCCAGCAGCCCAGAGGGGGCTCTAGCGGAGACCCAGTACTTC.

The chain recombines TRBV5-4 with TRBJ1-3; D is ambiguous. The CDR3 spans 16 residues. Germline CDR1 reads SGHNT; CDR2 reads YYREEE (reference sequence). The ends were cut back, 4 bases at V and 3 bases at J, with 17 bases in the middle. CDR3 loop: CASSEDGALFGNTIYF. CDR3 DNA: TGTGCCAGCAGCGAGGACGGAGCGCTTTTTGGAAACACCATATATTTT.

Details on this clonotype: The junction departs from germline at one end; a sequencing error may be responsible. This chain connects TRBV7-9 to TRBJ2-2; tentatively, D is TRBD1 or TRBD2 (5 bases each). This CDR3 has 17 amino acids. The germline gives CDR1 SEHNR, CDR2 FQNEAQ (reference sequence). DNA of the CDR3: TGTGCCAGCAGCTTAGATTCGTGGAGACAGAACACCGGGGAGCTGTTATTT. Amino acid sequence: CASSLDSWRQNTGELLF.